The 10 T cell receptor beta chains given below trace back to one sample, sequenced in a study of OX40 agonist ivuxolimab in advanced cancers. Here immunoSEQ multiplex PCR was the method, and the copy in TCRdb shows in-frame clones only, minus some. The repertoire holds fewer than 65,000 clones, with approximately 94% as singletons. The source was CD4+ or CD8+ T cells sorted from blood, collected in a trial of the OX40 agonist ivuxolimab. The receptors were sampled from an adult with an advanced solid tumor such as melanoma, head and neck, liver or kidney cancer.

CDR3 sequence: CASSRLAGNTGELFF. The CDR3 DNA sequence: TGTGCCAGCAGCCGACTAGCGGGCAACACCGGGGAGCTGTTTTTT. The chain joins TRBV7-3 to TRBJ2-2; 10 bases fit TRBD2. The CDR3 consists of 15 residues. With 5 bases clipped from V and 2 bases from J, the junction kept 2 bases outside the gene matches. Germline CDR1 SGHTA, CDR2 FQGTGA. Together with reference TRBV7-3 and TRBJ2-2, the CDR3 gives the full variable domain: GAGVSQTPSNKVTEKGKYVELRCDPISGHTALYWYRQSLGQGPEFLIYFQGTGAADDSGLPNDRFFAVRPEGSVSTLKIQRTERGDSAVYLCASSRLAGNTGELFFGEGSRLTVL.

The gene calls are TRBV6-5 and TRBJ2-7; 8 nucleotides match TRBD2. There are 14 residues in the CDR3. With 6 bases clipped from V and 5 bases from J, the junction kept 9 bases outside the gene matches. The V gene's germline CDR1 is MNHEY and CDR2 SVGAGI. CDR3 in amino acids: CASSPGTRAHEQYF. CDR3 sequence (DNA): TGTGCCAGCAGCCCCGGGACTAGGGCCCACGAGCAGTACTTC.

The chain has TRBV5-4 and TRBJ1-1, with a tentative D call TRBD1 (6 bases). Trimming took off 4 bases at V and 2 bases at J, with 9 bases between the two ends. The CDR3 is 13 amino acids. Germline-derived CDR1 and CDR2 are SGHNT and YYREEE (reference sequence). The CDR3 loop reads CASSLGTNTEAFF. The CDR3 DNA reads TGTGCCAGCAGCCTCGGGACAAACACTGAAGCTTTCTTT.

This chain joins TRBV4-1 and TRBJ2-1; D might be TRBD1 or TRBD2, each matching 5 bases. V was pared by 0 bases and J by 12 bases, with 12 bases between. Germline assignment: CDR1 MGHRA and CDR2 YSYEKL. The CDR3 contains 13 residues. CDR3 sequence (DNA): TGCGCCAGCAGCCAAGAGGGGGATTGGGGGCAGTTCTTC. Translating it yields CASSQEGDWGQFF.

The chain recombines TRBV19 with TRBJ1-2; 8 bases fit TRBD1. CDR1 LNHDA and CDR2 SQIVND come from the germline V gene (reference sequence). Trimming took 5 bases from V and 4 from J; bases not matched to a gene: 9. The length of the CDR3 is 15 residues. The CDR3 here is CASSVGQDLLYGYTF. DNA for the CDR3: TGTGCCAGTAGTGTGGGACAGGACCTACTCTATGGCTACACCTTC.

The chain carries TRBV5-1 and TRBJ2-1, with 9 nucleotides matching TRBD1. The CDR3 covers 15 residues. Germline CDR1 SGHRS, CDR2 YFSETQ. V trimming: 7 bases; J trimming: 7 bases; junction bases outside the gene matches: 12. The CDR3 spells CASGTGDRAENEQFF. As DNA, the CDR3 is TGCGCCAGCGGGACTGGGGACAGGGCCGAAAATGAGCAGTTCTTC.

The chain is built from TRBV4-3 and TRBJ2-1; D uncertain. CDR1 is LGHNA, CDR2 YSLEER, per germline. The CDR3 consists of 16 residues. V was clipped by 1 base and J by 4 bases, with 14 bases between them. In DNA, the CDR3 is TGCGCCAGCAGCCAAGTAGCTGGAGACTTGTACAATGAGCAGTTCTTC. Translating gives CASSQVAGDLYNEQFF.

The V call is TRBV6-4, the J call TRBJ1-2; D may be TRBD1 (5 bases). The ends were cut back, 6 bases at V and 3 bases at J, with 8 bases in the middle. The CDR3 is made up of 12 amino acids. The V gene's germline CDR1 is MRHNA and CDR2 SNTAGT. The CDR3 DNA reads TGTGCCAGCAGGGACACCCACTATGGCTACACCTTC. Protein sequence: CASRDTHYGYTF.

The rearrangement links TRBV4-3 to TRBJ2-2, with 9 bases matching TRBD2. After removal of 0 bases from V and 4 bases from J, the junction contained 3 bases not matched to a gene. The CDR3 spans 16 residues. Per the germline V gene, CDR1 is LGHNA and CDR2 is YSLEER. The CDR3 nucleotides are TGCGCCAGCAGCCAAGACCTAGCGGGAATCACCGGGGAGCTGTTTTTT. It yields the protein CASSQDLAGITGELFF.

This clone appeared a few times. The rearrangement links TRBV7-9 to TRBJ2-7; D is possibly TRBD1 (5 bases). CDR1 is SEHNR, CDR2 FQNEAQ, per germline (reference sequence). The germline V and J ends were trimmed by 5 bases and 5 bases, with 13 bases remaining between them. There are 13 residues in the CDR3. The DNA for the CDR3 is TGTGCCAGCAGCCCGAATCCAGGGCACGAGCAGTACTTC. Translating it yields CASSPNPGHEQYF.